Presented here are 21 T cell receptor beta chains from one specimen sequenced in a study of cytomegalovirus exposure and HLA in healthy donors. PCR amplification relied on 60 Vbeta primers (plus 13 Jbeta primers). Profiling relied on immunoSEQ multiplex PCR, and the TCRdb table lists in-frame clones only, not all of them. The sample contains 150,000 or so clones, 70% to 85% of which appear only once. Material for sequencing was PBMCs. These receptors all come from a young man in good health and CMV-seronegative.

The chain employs TRBV5-1 and TRBJ1-2; unclear D gene. CDR1 is SGHRS, CDR2 YFSETQ, per germline. V lost 3 bases and J 3 bases, leaving 9 bases between the germline ends. The CDR3 is 13 residues long. The CDR3 loop reads CASSSSVDYGYTF. In DNA, the CDR3 is TGCGCCAGCAGCTCATCAGTGGACTATGGCTACACCTTC.

The rearrangement joins TRBV6-5 to TRBJ2-7; tentative D call: TRBD1 (5 bases). CDR1 MNHEY and CDR2 SVGAGI come from the germline V gene. Between the trimmed V and J ends, which lost 4 bases and 0 bases, there was a span of 7 bases. CDR3 size: 13 residues. The CDR3 sequence: CASSSTVSYEQYF. The CDR3, as DNA: TGTGCCAGCAGTTCGACAGTCTCCTACGAGCAGTACTTC.

A few counts support this clone. The chain is built from TRBV5-6 and TRBJ2-3; no reliable D call. Trimming cost V 4 bases and J 5 bases, with 8 bases left between them. Germline loops: CDR1 SGHDT, CDR2 YYEEEE. This CDR3 region has 12 residues. The CDR3 is CASSLFRDTQYF. In DNA form, the CDR3 reads TGTGCCAGCAGCCTTTTTAGAGATACGCAGTATTTT.

CDR3 sequence reads: CASSFDIMNTEAFF. In DNA, the CDR3 is TGCGCCAGCAGCTTTGACATCATGAACACTGAAGCTTTCTTT. The chain links TRBV5-1 to TRBJ1-1; D gene unclear. CDR1 is SGHRS and CDR2 is YFSETQ in the germline V gene. Deletions cut 2 bases from V and 0 bases from J, with 8 bases between. The CDR3 is 14 amino acids.

This clone has only a few counts. This sequence joins TRBV10-2 and TRBJ1-4; weak D call: TRBD1 (5 bases). The CDR3 spans 15 residues. The V gene's germline CDR1 is WSHSY and CDR2 SAAADI. V shed 2 bases and J shed 1 base, with 8 bases lying between them. The CDR3 is CASSENQGTNEKLFF. DNA of the CDR3: TGCGCCAGCAGTGAGAATCAGGGAACTAATGAAAAACTGTTTTTT.

The chain uses TRBV5-1 and TRBJ2-1; TRBD1 matches 7 bases. CDR1 SGHRS and CDR2 YFSETQ come from the germline V gene. J gave up 0 bases and V 4 bases, and 13 bases lay outside the gene matches. This CDR3 region has 18 residues. CDR3 coding DNA: TGCGCCAGCAGCACACGCGGACCGGGACAGAACTCCTACAATGAGCAGTTCTTC. Amino acid sequence: CASSTRGPGQNSYNEQFF.

This chain links TRBV19 with TRBJ2-7, with D unresolved. The germline V gene has CDR1 LNHDA and CDR2 SQIVND (reference sequence). There are 13 residues in the CDR3. The ends were cut back, 3 bases at V and 3 bases at J, with 9 bases in the middle. The DNA of the CDR3 is TGTGCCAGTAGTATGTCCAGGAACTACGAGCAGTACTTC. Its protein is CASSMSRNYEQYF.

The chain joins TRBV2 to TRBJ2-1; a weak D match, TRBD1 (6 bases). The CDR3 has 16 residues. Per the germline V gene, CDR1 is SNHLY and CDR2 is FYNNEI. V lost 3 bases to trimming and J lost 2 bases, with 14 bases between them. The CDR3, as DNA: TGTGCCAGCAGTGAGGTTGGGGGCGCTACCTACAATGAGCAGTTCTTC. It yields the protein CASSEVGGATYNEQFF.

The genes are TRBV5-1 and TRBJ1-4, with 7 positions matching TRBD1. V lost 0 bases, J lost 6 bases, and 5 bases stayed unmatched. Germline loops: CDR1 SGHRS, CDR2 YFSETQ. This CDR3 spans 15 amino acids. The CDR3 DNA is TGCGCCAGCAGCTTGGGTGTAGGGGGCGATGAAAAACTGTTTTTT. Translation: CASSLGVGGDEKLFF.

The chain uses TRBV7-9 and TRBJ2-7, with 10 bases identical to TRBD1. V lost 4 bases, J lost 4 bases, and 7 bases stayed unmatched. The germline V gene encodes CDR1 SEHNR and CDR2 FQNEAQ (reference sequence). This CDR3 spans 15 amino acids. CDR3 nucleotide sequence: TGTGCCAGCAGCTCCGTTGACAGGGGGCGATACGAGCAGTACTTC. It yields the protein CASSSVDRGRYEQYF.

The sample holds a few counts of this clone. The chain joins TRBV9 to TRBJ2-1; 7 nucleotides line up with TRBD1. This CDR3 comprises 19 residues. V was clipped by 0 bases and J by 1 base; unmatched bases: 13. Germline values: CDR1 SGDLS, CDR2 YYNGEE. CDR3 in amino acids: CASSVATETGTASYNEQFF. The CDR3, as DNA: TGTGCCAGCAGCGTAGCTACCGAAACCGGGACAGCTTCCTACAATGAGCAGTTCTTC.

This clone occurred a few times. The V gene is TRBV4-3, the J gene TRBJ1-5; D call uncertain. CDR3 size: 16 residues. The germline V gene has CDR1 LGHNA and CDR2 YSLEER. Trimming left V 0 bases short and J 3 bases short, with 12 bases between. DNA of the CDR3: TGCGCCAGCAGCCAAGATTGGGCAGGTTCCAATCAGCCCCAGCATTTT. Amino acids: CASSQDWAGSNQPQHF.

This clone occurred a few times. The CDR3 region has the DNA TGTGCCATCAGTGATCGACGGGATAACTATGGCTACACCTTC. Translated: CAISDRRDNYGYTF. V is TRBV10-3 and J is TRBJ1-2, with D uncertain. Germline CDR1 reads ENHRY; CDR2 reads SYGVKD. Trimming left V 3 bases short and J 1 base short, with 9 bases between. The CDR3 is 14 amino acids.

The chain links TRBV10-3 to TRBJ2-5, with 14 nucleotides matching TRBD2. V dropped 6 bases and J dropped 7; count of bases not matched to a gene: 4. The CDR3 covers 14 residues. Germline V gene sequence: CDR1 ENHRY, CDR2 SYGVKD. CDR3 loop: CAIRAGTSGGTQYF. In nucleotides, the CDR3 is TGTGCCATCAGAGCCGGGACTAGCGGGGGGACCCAGTACTTC.

The V gene is TRBV5-1, the J gene TRBJ2-7, with no clear D. CDR1 and CDR2 (germline): SGHRS, YFSETQ. The CDR3 length is 12 residues. Trimming took 0 bases from V and 6 from J, leaving 7 bases between them. DNA of the CDR3: TGCGCCAGCAGCTTGGATTTCGGCGAGCAGTACTTC. This codes for CASSLDFGEQYF.

This clone has a handful of counts. V and J are TRBV5-1 and TRBJ2-2, with TRBD1 matching 8 bases. CDR3 length: 16 residues. Germline V gives CDR1 SGHRS, CDR2 YFSETQ. The V and J ends lost 4 bases and 2 bases, in that order; junction bases with no gene match: 7. The CDR3 region has the DNA TGCGCCAGCAGCCCGTACGGACAGGGCAACACCGGGGAGCTGTTTTTT. It encodes CASSPYGQGNTGELFF. The complete variable domain, with remaining parts taken from reference TRBV5-1 and TRBJ2-2, reads KAGVTQTPRYLIKTRGQQVTLSCSPISGHRSVSWYQQTPGQGLQFLFEYFSETQRNKGNFPGRFSGRQFSNSRSEMNVSTLELGDSALYLCASSPYGQGNTGELFFGEGSRLTVL.

This rearrangement joins TRBV9 to TRBJ1-1, with 8 nucleotides matching TRBD1. Germline CDR1 SGDLS, CDR2 YYNGEE. V gave up 4 bases and J gave up 5 bases; unmatched junction bases: 4. The CDR3 has 13 residues. CDR3 sequence (DNA): TGTGCCAGCAGCCCGACAGGGGTGACTGAAGCTTTCTTT. Its translation is CASSPTGVTEAFF.

This chain links TRBV6-1 with TRBJ1-2, with D perhaps TRBD1 (6 bases). Germline V CDR1 and CDR2: MNHNS, SASEGT. V gave up 6 bases and J gave up 8 bases, with 16 bases separating them. The CDR3 runs to 13 residues. The CDR3 coding sequence is TGTGCCAGCAGCCACGGGGGGCGCCCGGGCTACACCTTC. Translation gives CASSHGGRPGYTF.

This sequence joins TRBV6-1 and TRBJ2-7, with TRBD1 matching 10 bases. The CDR3 length is 16 residues. Germline loops: CDR1 MNHNS, CDR2 SASEGT. The V segment lost 4 bases and the J segment 1 base; nucleotides outside the gene matches: 7. DNA for the CDR3: TGTGCCAGCAGTGTCTCCCCGGGACAGGGGTCCTACGAGCAGTACTTC. Its protein is CASSVSPGQGSYEQYF.

The chain combines TRBV15 with TRBJ2-1, with D tentatively TRBD2 (5 bases). Germline assignment: CDR1 LNHNV and CDR2 YYDKDF (reference sequence). V lost 0 bases to trimming and J lost 7 bases, with 7 bases between them. The CDR3 covers 13 residues. CDR3 nucleotide sequence: TGTGCCACCAGCAGAGATCCGGGGAATGAGCAGTTCTTC. This translates into CATSRDPGNEQFF.

The chain is built from TRBV18 and TRBJ2-5; 14 bases fit TRBD2. This CDR3 has 17 amino acids. V trimming: 5 bases; J trimming: 5 bases; junction bases outside the gene matches: 10. Germline values: CDR1 KGHSH, CDR2 LQKENI. The CDR3 DNA reads TGTGCCAGCTCAAAGGGACTAGCGGGGGCAAGGAGTGAGACCCAGTACTTC. This translates into CASSKGLAGARSETQYF.